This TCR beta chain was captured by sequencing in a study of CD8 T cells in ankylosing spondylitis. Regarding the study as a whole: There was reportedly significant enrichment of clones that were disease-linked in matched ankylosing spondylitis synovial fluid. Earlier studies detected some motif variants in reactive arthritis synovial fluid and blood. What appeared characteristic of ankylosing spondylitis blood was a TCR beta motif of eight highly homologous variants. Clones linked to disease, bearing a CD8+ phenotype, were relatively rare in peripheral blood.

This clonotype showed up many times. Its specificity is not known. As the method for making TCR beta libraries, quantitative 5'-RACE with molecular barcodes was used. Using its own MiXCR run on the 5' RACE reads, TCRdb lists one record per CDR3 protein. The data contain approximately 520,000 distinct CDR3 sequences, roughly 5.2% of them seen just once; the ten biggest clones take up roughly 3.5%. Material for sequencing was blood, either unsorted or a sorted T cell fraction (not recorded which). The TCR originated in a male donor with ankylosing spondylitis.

The CDR3 sequence: CASSAHRAMNTEAFF. The CDR3 bases are TGTGCCAGCAGCGCACACAGGGCCATGAACACTGAAGCTTTCTTT. This chain connects TRBV9 to TRBJ1-1, with D perhaps matching TRBD1 (6 bases). With 3 bases removed from V and 0 bases from J, the gap between germline ends came to 12 bases. There are 15 residues in the CDR3. Germline V gene lookup returns CDR1 SGDLS and CDR2 YYNGEE.